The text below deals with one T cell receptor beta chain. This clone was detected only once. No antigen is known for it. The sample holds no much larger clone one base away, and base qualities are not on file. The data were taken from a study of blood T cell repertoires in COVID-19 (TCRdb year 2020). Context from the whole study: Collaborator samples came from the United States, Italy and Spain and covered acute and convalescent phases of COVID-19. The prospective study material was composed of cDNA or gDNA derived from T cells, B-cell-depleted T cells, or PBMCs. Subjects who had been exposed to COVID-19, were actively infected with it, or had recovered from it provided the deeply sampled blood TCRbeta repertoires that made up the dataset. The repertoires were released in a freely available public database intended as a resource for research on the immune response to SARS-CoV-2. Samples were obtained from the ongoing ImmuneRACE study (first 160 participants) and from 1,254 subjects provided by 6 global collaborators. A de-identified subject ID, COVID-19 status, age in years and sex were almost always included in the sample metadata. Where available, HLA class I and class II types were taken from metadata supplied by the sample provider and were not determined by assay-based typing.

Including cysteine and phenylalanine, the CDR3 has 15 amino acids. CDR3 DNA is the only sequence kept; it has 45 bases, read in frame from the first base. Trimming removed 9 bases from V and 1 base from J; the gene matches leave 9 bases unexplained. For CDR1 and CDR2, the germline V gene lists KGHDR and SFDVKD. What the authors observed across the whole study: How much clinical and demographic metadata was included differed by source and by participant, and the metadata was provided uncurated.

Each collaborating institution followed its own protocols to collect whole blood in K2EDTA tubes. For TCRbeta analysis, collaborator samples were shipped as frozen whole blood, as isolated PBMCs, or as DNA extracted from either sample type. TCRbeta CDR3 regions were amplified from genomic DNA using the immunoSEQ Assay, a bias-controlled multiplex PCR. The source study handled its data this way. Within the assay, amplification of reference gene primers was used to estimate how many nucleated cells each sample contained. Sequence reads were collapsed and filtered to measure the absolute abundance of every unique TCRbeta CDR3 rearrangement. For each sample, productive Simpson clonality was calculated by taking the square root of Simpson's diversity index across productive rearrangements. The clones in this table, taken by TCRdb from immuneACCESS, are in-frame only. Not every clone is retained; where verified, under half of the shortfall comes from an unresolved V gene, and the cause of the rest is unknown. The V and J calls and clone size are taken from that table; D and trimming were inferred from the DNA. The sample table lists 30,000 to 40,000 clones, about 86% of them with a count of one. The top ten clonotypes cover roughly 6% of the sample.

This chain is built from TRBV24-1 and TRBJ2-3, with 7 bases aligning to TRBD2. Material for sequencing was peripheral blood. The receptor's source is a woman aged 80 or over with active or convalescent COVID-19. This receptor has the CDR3 CATAGRGDGTDTQYF. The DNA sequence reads TGTGCCACCGCGGGTCGGGGGGACGGCACAGATACGCAGTATTTT.